The clone carrying this TCR beta chain has ten or more counts. Its specificity is unknown. From RNA transcripts, TCR beta CDR3 regions were amplified. TCR CDR3 regions were first amplified by RT-PCR with HTBI primers. TCRdb called the multiplex PCR reads again in MiXCR, with one record for every CDR3 protein. The sample records about 560,000 distinct CDR3 sequences, around 15% being singletons. The CDR3 is 12 residues long. Trimming stripped 3 bases from V and 5 bases from J, with 4 bases between. This specimen belongs to a study of T cells in Graves' hyperthyroidism and ophthalmopathy. About the study: At initial diagnosis, before any treatment had begun, peripheral blood was obtained.

Study-wide findings and caveats: From stable hyperthyroidism, ophthalmopathy was separated by a 13 V-J model. Most thyroid clonotypes with frequency above 0.001 were detected in blood.

The study excluded patients with uncontrolled infection, other autoimmune disease, pregnancy or lactation. The J gene is TRBJ1-4, the V gene TRBV12-3 or TRBV12-4, with no clear D. Specimen: blood. The TCR sequence derives from a woman younger than 35 with Graves' hyperthyroidism. This CDR3 is CASSFGNEKLFF. The CDR3 DNA reads as TGTGCCAGCAGTTTCGGGAATGAAAAACTGTTTTTT.